Listed here are 5 T cell receptor beta chains from one sample, sequenced in a study of shared clonotypes between healthy human individuals. TCRdb's copy holds only in-frame clones and misses some; the assay was immunoSEQ multiplex PCR. Altogether 1,400,000 or so clones are present, approximately 98.5% being singletons, with the ten largest covering 0.36%. The specimen sequenced was naive CD4+ T cells sorted from blood. Stated subset: CD45RA+ positively selected. The source of these receptors is a man aged 25-45 years in good health.

The chain carries TRBV7-9 and TRBJ1-4; tentatively, D is TRBD1 (6 bases). The CDR3 extends over 16 amino acids. The V end lost 7 bases, the J end lost 8 bases, and 23 bases lay between the germline ends. Germline loops: CDR1 SEHNR, CDR2 FQNEAQ (reference sequence). This CDR3 reads CASTKGRAHQGEKLFF. The DNA for the CDR3 is TGTGCCAGCACCAAAGGCAGGGCCCACCAGGGGGAAAAACTGTTTTTT.

The rearrangement uses TRBV9 and TRBJ1-2; TRBD1 matches 7 bases. Losses at the gene ends were 1 base for V and 4 bases for J; bases not matched to a gene: 4. The CDR3 totals 14 residues. Germline V lookup: CDR1 SGDLS, CDR2 YYNGEE. The CDR3 coding sequence is TGTGCCAGCAGCGTAACGAACAGGGGCTATGGCTACACCTTC. Its translation is CASSVTNRGYGYTF. The complete variable domain, with remaining parts taken from reference TRBV9 and TRBJ1-2, reads DSGVTQTPKHLITATGQRVTLRCSPRSGDLSVYWYQQSLDQGLQFLIQYYNGEERAKGNILERFSAQQFPDLHSELNLSSLELGDSALYFCASSVTNRGYGYTFGSGTRLTVV.

The J gene is TRBJ1-1, the V gene TRBV15; D ambiguous. The CDR3 has 13 residues. Germline values: CDR1 LNHNV, CDR2 YYDKDF (reference sequence). V was pared by 2 bases and J by 2 bases, with 6 bases between. Here the CDR3 DNA reads TGTGCCACCAGCAGACTCTACAACACTGAAGCTTTCTTT. Translated, it gives CATSRLYNTEAFF.

Only one count was recorded for this clone. The chain combines TRBV2 with TRBJ2-3; TRBD1 matches at 7 bases. CDR1 and CDR2 (germline): SNHLY, FYNNEI. This CDR3 comprises 12 residues. V dropped 6 bases and J dropped 6; count of bases not matched to a gene: 3. The CDR3, as DNA: TGTGCCAGCAGGGACAGGTCCGATACGCAGTATTTT. This translates into CASRDRSDTQYF.

This chain links TRBV15 with TRBJ2-5; 8 bases line up with TRBD2. CDR1 is LNHNV, CDR2 YYDKDF, per germline (reference sequence). V gave up 9 bases and J gave up 5 bases; unmatched junction bases: 8. The length of the CDR3 is 13 residues. The CDR3 reads CATRRTSLETQYF. The CDR3 bases are TGTGCCACAAGAAGGACTAGCTTGGAGACCCAGTACTTC.